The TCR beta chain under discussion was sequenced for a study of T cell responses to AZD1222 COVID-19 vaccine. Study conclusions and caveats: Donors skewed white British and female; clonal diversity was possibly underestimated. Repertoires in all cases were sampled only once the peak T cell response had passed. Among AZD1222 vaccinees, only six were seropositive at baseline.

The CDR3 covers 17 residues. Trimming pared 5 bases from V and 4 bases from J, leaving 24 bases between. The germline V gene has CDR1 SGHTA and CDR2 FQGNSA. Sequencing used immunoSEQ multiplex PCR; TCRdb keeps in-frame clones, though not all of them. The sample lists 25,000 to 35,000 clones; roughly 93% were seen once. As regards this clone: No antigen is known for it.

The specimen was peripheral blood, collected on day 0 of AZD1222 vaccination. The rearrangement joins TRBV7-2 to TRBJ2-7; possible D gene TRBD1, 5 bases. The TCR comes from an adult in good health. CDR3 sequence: CASSLLEGARPYYEQYF. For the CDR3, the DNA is TGTGCCAGCAGCCTATTAGAAGGGGCGCGACCTTATTACGAGCAGTACTTC.